This T cell receptor (beta chain) was identified in a study of shared clonotypes between healthy human individuals. On this clone itself: The antigen remains undetermined.

Study-wide results and caveats: Although depth was large, rarefaction showed that sequencing of the sorted subsets was incomplete. Across a handful of donors, naive CD4 shared roughly 5.1%, naive CD8 under 4%, memory CD4 over 2%, memory CD8 0.4% to 0.5%. The study generally estimated greater richness for naive than memory subsets.

CDR1 and CDR2 from the germline V gene are MNHNY and SVGAGI (reference sequence). The V gene lost 6 bases and the J gene lost 0 bases, with 12 bases spanning the gap. This CDR3 has 15 residues. The repertoire was sequenced with immunoSEQ multiplex PCR; TCRdb's copy has only in-frame clones and lacks some. The data hold 950,000 to 1,100,000 clones, with under 80% observed a single time. The TCR comes from a man aged 18-30 years in good health. Sequencing used memory CD4+ T cells sorted from blood. Subset of the sample: CD45RA-negative fraction. The chain combines TRBV6-6 with TRBJ1-5; D unresolved. This chain's CDR3 is CASSPAGDSNQPQHF. CDR3 in DNA: TGTGCCAGCAGCCCCGCCGGTGATAGCAATCAGCCCCAGCATTTT.